The clone carrying this T cell receptor (beta chain) was seen many times. This sample stems from a study of T cells after yellow fever vaccination. With 0 bases clipped from V and 4 bases from J, the junction kept 7 bases outside the gene matches. CDR1 is SGHRS, CDR2 YFSETQ, per germline. There are 16 residues in the CDR3. TCRdb analysed the 5' RACE reads with MiXCR anew, one entry per CDR3 protein. The sample records 200,000 to 300,000 distinct CDR3 sequences, roughly 6.2% being singletons. This chain joins TRBV5-1 and TRBJ2-7; 10 bases match TRBD2. The material was CD4+ T cells sorted from PBMCs, obtained on the day of the yellow fever booster vaccination. The receptor comes from a young man who received the YFV17D yellow fever vaccine. In DNA form, the CDR3 reads TGCGCCAGCAGCTTGGCAGCTAGCGGGAGTTCGTACGAGCAGTACTTC. It specifies CASSLAASGSSYEQYF.